This T cell receptor (beta chain) was sequenced for a study of blood T cell repertoires in COVID-19. The CDR3 has 13 amino acids. Germline assignment: CDR1 SGHTA and CDR2 FQGNSA. Trimming removed 5 bases at V and 10 bases at J, with 17 bases between. In the original workflow: Amplifying reference gene primers gave estimates of nucleated cell counts. Profiling relied on immunoSEQ multiplex PCR, and the TCRdb table lists in-frame clones only, not all of them. V, J and clone size are taken as reported in that table, and D and trimming were inferred from the DNA itself. In the table there are some 150,000 clones, roughly 88% of which are singletons.

The receptor was derived from a woman in her fifties or sixties in a cohort sampled during active or convalescent COVID-19. The chain links TRBV7-2 to TRBJ1-2; D is undetermined. The sequenced material came from peripheral blood. The CDR3 sequence is CASSLHLQMHYTF. In DNA, the CDR3 is TGTGCCAGCAGCCTCCACCTTCAGATGCACTACACCTTC.